This T cell receptor (beta chain) originates from a study of T-cell reconstitution after alpha-beta-depleted transplantation in children. About this clonotype itself: At one end, the junction sequence differs from germline, possibly due to a read error.

The authors prepared the TCRbeta library with unique molecular identifiers. TCRdb re-called the PCR reads through MiXCR, storing one row per CDR3 protein. Altogether 330,000 or so distinct CDR3 sequences are present, over 9% being singletons, with the ten largest covering about 2.3%. Per the germline V gene, CDR1 is MNHEY and CDR2 is SVGAGI. This CDR3 is 15 amino acids long. The TCR sequence derives from a human donor who donated a stem cell graft to a child with acute lymphoblastic leukemia. The chain employs TRBV6-5 and TRBJ1-4; D perhaps matches TRBD1 (5 bases). This specimen consisted of PBMCs from the stem cell graft donor, obtained from the stem cell graft. The CDR3 region has the DNA TGTGCCAGCAGTTACGACGGGGGGGATAATGAAAAACCGTTTTTT. As protein: CASSYDGGDNEKPFF.